This T cell receptor beta chain was recorded in a study of CXCR3-negative and CXCR3-positive naive CD8 T cells. CDR3 size: 14 residues. Looked up from germline, CDR1 is SEHNR and CDR2 is FQNEAQ (reference sequence). With UMI labels, 5' RACE was used to prepare the TRB cDNA libraries. After re-calling the 5' RACE reads, TCRdb lists one entry per CDR3 protein, DNA absent. In all, the sample yields roughly 100,000 distinct CDR3 sequences. Input material: naive CXCR3- CD8+ T cells from blood. Subset indicated: CD45RO-CCR7+CD27+CD95- naive CD8+ T cells lacking CXCR3 (TNR3-). The rearrangement joins TRBV7-9 to TRBJ2-7; TCRdb indicates TRBD1, and absent DNA this call remains unverified. The TCR comes from a human donor in good health. Some clones in this sample may be carry-over from other donors' samples. The CDR3 is CASSSDINSYEQYF.